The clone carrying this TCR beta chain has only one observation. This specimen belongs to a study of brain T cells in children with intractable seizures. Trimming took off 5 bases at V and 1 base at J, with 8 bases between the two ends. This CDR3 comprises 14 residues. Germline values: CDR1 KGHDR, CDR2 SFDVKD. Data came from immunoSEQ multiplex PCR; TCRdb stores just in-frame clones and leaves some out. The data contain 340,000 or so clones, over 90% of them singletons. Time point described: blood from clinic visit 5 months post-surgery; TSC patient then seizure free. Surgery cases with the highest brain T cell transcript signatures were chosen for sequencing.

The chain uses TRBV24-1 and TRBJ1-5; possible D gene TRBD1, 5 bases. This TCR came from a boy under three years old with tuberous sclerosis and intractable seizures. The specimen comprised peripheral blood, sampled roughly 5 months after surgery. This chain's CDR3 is CATSGGTSNQPQHF. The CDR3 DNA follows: TGTGCCACCAGTGGGGGGACCAGCAATCAGCCCCAGCATTTT.